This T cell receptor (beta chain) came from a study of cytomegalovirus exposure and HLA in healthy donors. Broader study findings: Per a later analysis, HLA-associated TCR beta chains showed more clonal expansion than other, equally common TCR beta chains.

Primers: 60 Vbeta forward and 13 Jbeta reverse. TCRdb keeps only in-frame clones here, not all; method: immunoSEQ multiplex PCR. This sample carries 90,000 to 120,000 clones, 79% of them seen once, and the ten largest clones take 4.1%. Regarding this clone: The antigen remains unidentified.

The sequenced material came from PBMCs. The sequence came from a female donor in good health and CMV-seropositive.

CDR3 sequence reads: CASRGGASGSKGDTQYF. The DNA for the CDR3 is TGTGCCAGCAGAGGGGGGGCTAGCGGGAGCAAGGGAGATACGCAGTATTTT. This chain connects TRBV21-1 to TRBJ2-3; the table gives TRBD2 as D, unverified against the DNA. TRBV21-1 is noted as a pseudogene. The CDR3 covers 17 residues.